These 14 T cell receptor beta chains were sequenced from one sample in a study of cytomegalovirus exposure and HLA in healthy donors. A multiplex PCR was run with 60 Vbeta primers and 13 Jbeta primers. Clones were read by immunoSEQ multiplex PCR, and TCRdb kept only the in-frame ones, dropping some. The sample has some 110,000 clones; 75% to 90% are singletons. The sample consisted of PBMCs. These receptors originate from a man aged 25 to 45 in good health and CMV-seropositive.

The chain links TRBV27 to TRBJ2-1, with TRBD2 as a possible D gene (5 bases). This CDR3 contains 16 residues. In germline, CDR1 is MNHEY, CDR2 SMNVEV (reference sequence). Trimming pared 4 bases from V and 7 bases from J, leaving 20 bases between. CDR3 in amino acids: CASSSSGRGLINEQFF. In DNA form, the CDR3 reads TGTGCCAGCAGTTCCTCGGGTAGAGGGCTCATAAATGAGCAGTTCTTC.

The CDR3 DNA reads as TGCGCCAGCAGCCTTACAGGGGCAGCTGGGGGCTACACCTTC. Translated: CASSLTGAAGGYTF. This chain joins TRBV5-1 and TRBJ1-2; 7 nucleotides match TRBD1. Germline CDR1 is SGHRS and CDR2 is YFSETQ. V was clipped by 4 bases and J by 8 bases; unmatched bases: 11. This CDR3 spans 14 amino acids.

This rearrangement joins TRBV2 to TRBJ2-5; weak D call: TRBD1 (5 bases). The CDR3 extends over 13 amino acids. Germline-derived CDR1 and CDR2 are SNHLY and FYNNEI. V was trimmed by 6 bases and J by 1 base, leaving 9 bases between them. The CDR3: CASSAQGQETQYF. The CDR3 DNA is TGTGCCAGCAGCGCGCAGGGCCAAGAGACCCAGTACTTC. Supplemented by reference TRBV2 and TRBJ2-5, the full variable domain reads EPEVTQTPSHQVTQMGQEVILRCVPISNHLYFYWYRQILGQKVEFLVSFYNNEISEKSEIFDDQFSVERPDGSNFTLKIRSTKLEDSAMYFCASSAQGQETQYFGPGTRLLVL.

This clone was recorded only once. The genes are TRBV18 and TRBJ2-5; TRBD1 agrees at 7 bases. The CDR3 has 17 residues. Germline CDR1 and CDR2: KGHSH and LQKENI. J was trimmed by 0 bases and V by 3 bases; bases with no gene match: 10. Here the CDR3 reads CASSPPYGTEDQETQYF. In nucleotides, the CDR3 is TGTGCCAGCTCACCCCCCTACGGGACAGAAGACCAAGAGACCCAGTACTTC.

This rearrangement joins TRBV2 to TRBJ1-4; 7 positions match TRBD1. Germline V CDR1 and CDR2: SNHLY, FYNNEI. V lost 6 bases to trimming and J lost 6 bases; unmatched junction nucleotides: 7. The CDR3 is made up of 14 amino acids. CDR3 loop: CASSPGTGDEKLFF. The CDR3 DNA is TGTGCCAGCAGCCCCGGCACAGGGGATGAAAAACTGTTTTTT.

J is TRBJ2-2 and V is TRBV5-1; D uncertain. V shed 0 bases and J shed 0 bases, with 6 bases lying between them. The CDR3 contains 15 residues. Germline CDR1 and CDR2: SGHRS and YFSETQ. CDR3 coding DNA: TGCGCCAGCAGCTTGGAACCTACGAACACCGGGGAGCTGTTTTTT. Translation gives CASSLEPTNTGELFF.

This clone was detected a few times. This rearrangement joins TRBV18 to TRBJ1-1, with 8 nucleotides matching TRBD1. The germline V gene has CDR1 KGHSH and CDR2 LQKENI. The CDR3 runs to 14 residues. Unmatched junction bases numbered 6, after V lost 3 bases and J lost 6 bases. DNA of the CDR3: TGTGCCAGCTCACCTCGGACAGGGCTGGCTGAAGCTTTCTTT. This sequence encodes CASSPRTGLAEAFF. Variable domain in full (rest from reference TRBV18 and TRBJ1-1): NAGVMQNPRHLVRRRGQEARLRCSPMKGHSHVYWYRQLPEEGLKFMVYLQKENIIDESGMPKERFSAEFPKEGPSILRIQQVVRGDSAAYFCASSPRTGLAEAFFGQGTRLTVV.

This clone was recorded only once. This chain uses TRBV5-1 with TRBJ2-5; D might be TRBD2 (6 bases). This CDR3 region has 13 residues. V gave up 4 bases and J gave up 5 bases, with 12 bases separating them. Germline loops: CDR1 SGHRS, CDR2 YFSETQ. CDR3 protein: CASSPWGDETQYF. The DNA of the CDR3 is TGCGCCAGCAGCCCCTGGGGGGACGAGACCCAGTACTTC. The entire variable domain, with the rest obtained from reference TRBV5-1 and TRBJ2-5, is as follows: KAGVTQTPRYLIKTRGQQVTLSCSPISGHRSVSWYQQTPGQGLQFLFEYFSETQRNKGNFPGRFSGRQFSNSRSEMNVSTLELGDSALYLCASSPWGDETQYFGPGTRLLVL.

V is TRBV7-6 and J is TRBJ2-7; 8 bases line up with TRBD2. Germline values: CDR1 SGHVS, CDR2 FNYEAQ. This CDR3 region has 15 residues. Trimming cost V 4 bases and J 0 bases; bases outside gene matches: 5. The CDR3 loop is CASSSTSGLSYEQYF. The CDR3 DNA follows: TGTGCCAGCAGCTCTACTAGCGGCCTCTCCTACGAGCAGTACTTC.

The genes are TRBV7-6 and TRBJ1-2; 10 bases fit TRBD1. This CDR3 region has 12 residues. The ends lost 3 bases at V and 9 bases at J; junction bases unmatched: 1. CDR1 is SGHVS, CDR2 FNYEAQ, per germline. CDR3 coding DNA: TGTGCCAGCAGCTTGGGACAGGGGAGCTACACCTTC. Translating gives CASSLGQGSYTF. Based on the CDR3 plus reference TRBV7-6 and TRBJ1-2, the full variable domain is GAGVSQSPRYKVTKRGQDVALRCDPISGHVSLYWYRQALGQGPEFLTYFNYEAQQDKSGLPNDRFSAERPEGSISTLTIQRTEQRDSAMYRCASSLGQGSYTFGSGTRLTVV.

This clone came up a few times. The V gene is TRBV10-1, the J gene TRBJ2-3, with D perhaps TRBD2 (6 bases). V dropped 8 bases and J dropped 2 bases, with 14 bases sitting between them. Germline values: CDR1 WNHNN, CDR2 SYGVQD (reference sequence). The CDR3 runs 14 residues. CDR3: CASGTAGNTDTQYF. CDR3 bases: TGCGCCAGCGGAACGGCGGGGAACACAGATACGCAGTATTTT.

This clone was counted once. The V gene is TRBV7-3, the J gene TRBJ2-2; possibly TRBD1 for D (6 bases). Germline V gene sequence: CDR1 SGHTA, CDR2 FQGTGA. The CDR3 consists of 14 residues. V was clipped by 4 bases and J by 9 bases, with 15 bases between them. CDR3 nucleotides: TGTGCCAGCAGCTCGGACAGAGGTGCCCGGGAGCTGTTTTTT. It translates to CASSSDRGARELFF.

This chain links TRBV30 with TRBJ1-5; D gene uncertain. The V gene lost 0 bases and the J gene lost 1 base, with 7 bases spanning the gap. CDR1 and CDR2 from the germline V gene are GTSNPN and SVGIG (reference sequence). This CDR3 has 14 residues. CDR3 DNA: TGTGCCTGGAGTGTTGGAGGGAGCAATCAGCCCCAGCATTTT. The encoded protein is CAWSVGGSNQPQHF.

The chain links TRBV7-3 to TRBJ1-2; possibly TRBD1 for D (5 bases). The V gene's germline CDR1 is SGHTA and CDR2 FQGTGA. This CDR3 comprises 15 residues. V was clipped by 5 bases and J by 7 bases, with 20 bases between them. CDR3 nucleotides: TGTGCCAGCAGCCCATCGCCTCCAGGGCGCTTTGGCTACACCTTC. Encoded protein: CASSPSPPGRFGYTF.